A single sample gave rise to the 2 T cell receptor beta chains below, sequenced in a study of metastatic and nonmetastatic thyroid tumors. TCRdb re-called clones via MiXCR from the PCR reads. This table holds more than 8,500 clones, 10% to 11% found once. Thyroid surgery was performed in patients who had received no treatment beforehand. What was sequenced was tumor tissue. These receptors were taken from a female donor with papillary thyroid cancer or a benign thyroid nodule (not recorded which). Some clones in this sample may be carry-over from other donors' samples.

This clone came up many times. The chain has TRBV7-3 and TRBJ2-1; TRBD2 matches 8 bases. V gave up 5 bases and J gave up 9 bases; unmatched junction bases: 9. The CDR3 is 14 amino acids. Per the germline V gene, CDR1 is SGHTA and CDR2 is FQGTGA. The CDR3 DNA sequence: TGTGCCAGCAGCATAAACCCCCTAGCGGGTGAGCAGTTCTTC. The encoded protein is CASSINPLAGEQFF. Full variable domain (rest looked up from reference TRBV7-3 and TRBJ2-1): GAGVSQTPSNKVTEKGKYVELRCDPISGHTALYWYRQSLGQGPEFLIYFQGTGAADDSGLPNDRFFAVRPEGSVSTLKIQRTERGDSAVYLCASSINPLAGEQFFGPGTRLTVL.

This chain joins TRBV20-1 and TRBJ2-3; D perhaps matches TRBD1 (6 bases). The length of the CDR3 is 16 residues. V lost 4 bases, J lost 4 bases, and 21 bases lay in between. In germline, CDR1 is DFQATT, CDR2 SNEGSKA (reference sequence). In DNA, the CDR3 is TGCAGTGCTAAGGCCCGTGGCAGGGGCCACGCAGATACGCAGTATTTT. The encoded protein is CSAKARGRGHADTQYF.